Here is one TCR beta chain with its context. Its specificity is unknown. Between the trimmed V and J ends, which lost 4 bases and 4 bases, there was a span of 26 bases. Germline CDR1 reads SNHLY; CDR2 reads FYNNEI. This CDR3 spans 19 amino acids. The source of the sample is a study of T cell responses to AZD1222 COVID-19 vaccine. Findings of the study overall: Only 6 or 7 individuals given AZD1222 were seropositive at baseline.

TCRdb keeps only in-frame clones here, not all; method: immunoSEQ multiplex PCR. There are 100,000 to 150,000 clones in the sample; more than 70% occur only once, and 1.5% to 1.8% lies in the top ten. The sample consisted of peripheral blood, taken on day 0 of AZD1222 vaccination. The TCR originated in an adult in good health. The rearrangement joins TRBV2 to TRBJ1-3, with D hard to call. The CDR3 is CASSALRRGQDSRGNTIYF. The CDR3 region has the DNA TGTGCCAGCAGTGCCCTGAGAAGAGGCCAGGATTCACGAGGAAACACCATATATTTT.